The 18 T cell receptor beta chains below all came from one sample that was sequenced in a study of identical twins. TCRdb called the 5' RACE reads again in MiXCR, with one record for every CDR3 protein. Here the sample spans 550,000 to 700,000 distinct CDR3 sequences, more than 9% being singletons. This same sample was also part of a study on yellow fever vaccine responses in identical twins.

The sequenced material came from PBMCs. The receptors originated from a woman aged 18-29 years in good health.

This clonotype occurred many times. The rearrangement uses TRBV2 and TRBJ2-3; D gene unclear. The CDR3 sequence is 13 residues long. V gave up 5 bases and J gave up 2 bases, with 8 bases separating them. Germline CDR1 is SNHLY and CDR2 is FYNNEI. The CDR3 loop reads CASSSRFTDTQYF. The DNA of the CDR3 is TGTGCCAGCAGTTCCAGGTTCACAGATACGCAGTATTTT.

The rearrangement joins TRBV11-2 to TRBJ2-1, with D possibly called TRBD1 or TRBD2 (5 bases each). The CDR3 covers 16 residues. Germline V gene sequence: CDR1 SGHAT, CDR2 FQNNGV. V was clipped by 4 bases and J by 0 bases, with 13 bases between them. The CDR3 loop reads CASSYPLGDSYNEQFF. The CDR3 DNA reads TGTGCCAGCAGCTACCCCCTGGGGGACTCCTACAATGAGCAGTTCTTC.

The sample holds many counts of this clonotype. This chain uses TRBV29-1 with TRBJ2-1; D call uncertain. CDR1 SQVTM and CDR2 ANQGSEA come from the germline V gene. V lost 6 bases and J 6 bases, leaving 15 bases between the germline ends. The CDR3 runs to 13 residues. The CDR3 spells CSVGLEPFNEQFF. In DNA form, the CDR3 reads TGCAGCGTGGGCTTGGAACCCTTCAATGAGCAGTTCTTC.

This clonotype was seen ten or more times. The chain is built from TRBV3-1 and TRBJ2-5; 13 bases are shared with TRBD2. Trimming removed 3 bases from V and 4 bases from J; junction bases left unmatched: 5. CDR1 and CDR2 from the germline V gene are LGHDT and YNNKEL (reference sequence). The CDR3 totals 16 residues. The CDR3 region is CASSQRTSGRRETQYF. CDR3 coding DNA: TGTGCCAGCAGCCAGAGGACTAGCGGGAGACGAGAGACCCAGTACTTC.

This chain uses TRBV7-2 with TRBJ2-1; no definite D call. V was cut by 4 bases and J by 8 bases, with 15 bases left in between. Germline V gene sequence: CDR1 SGHTA, CDR2 FQGNSA. CDR3 length: 14 residues. CDR3 coding DNA: TGTGCCAGCAGCTCGGACGGGCATCGCGATGAGCAGTTCTTC. Amino acid sequence: CASSSDGHRDEQFF.

The chain links TRBV30 to TRBJ1-2; 7 positions agree with TRBD1. The CDR3 runs 15 residues. Germline CDR1 GTSNPN, CDR2 SVGIG (reference sequence). Unmatched junction bases numbered 8, after V lost 1 base and J lost 3 bases. This chain's CDR3 is CAWSDGTEEYYGYTF. The DNA for the CDR3 is TGTGCCTGGAGTGACGGGACAGAAGAATACTATGGCTACACCTTC.

This clonotype was counted at least ten times. The chain joins TRBV9 to TRBJ2-1; TRBD2 agrees at 9 bases. V dropped 0 bases and J dropped 1; count of bases not matched to a gene: 5. CDR3 length: 17 amino acids. Germline V gene sequence: CDR1 SGDLS, CDR2 YYNGEE. The CDR3 region is CASSVEIAGVSYNEQFF. The CDR3 nucleotides are TGTGCCAGCAGCGTAGAGATAGCGGGAGTTTCCTACAATGAGCAGTTCTTC.

This clonotype occurred a few times. This chain connects TRBV7-2 to TRBJ2-7, with 9 positions matching TRBD1. This CDR3 has 14 residues. The V and J ends lost 6 bases and 9 bases, in that order; junction bases with no gene match: 12. CDR1 is SGHTA and CDR2 is FQGNSA in the germline V gene. CDR3: CASRGTGTGSGQYF. CDR3 in DNA: TGTGCCAGCAGAGGAACCGGGACAGGGTCTGGGCAGTACTTC. The full variable domain, completed using reference TRBV7-2 and TRBJ2-7, is GAGVSQSPSNKVTEKGKDVELRCDPISGHTALYWYRQSLGQGLEFLIYFQGNSAPDKSGLPSDRFSAERTGGSVSTLTIQRTQQEDSAVYLCASRGTGTGSGQYFGPGTRLTVT.

The chain links TRBV5-1 to TRBJ2-2, with D possibly TRBD2 on 5 matching bases. V lost 2 bases, J lost 3 bases, and 8 bases lay in between. The CDR3 extends over 14 amino acids. CDR1 and CDR2 (germline): SGHRS, YFSETQ. The CDR3 DNA reads as TGCGCCAGCAGCTTTATGAGGGACACCGGGGAGCTGTTTTTT. Translating gives CASSFMRDTGELFF.

The V gene is TRBV5-1, the J gene TRBJ2-3, with TRBD2 matching 10 bases. The CDR3 covers 18 residues. Germline CDR1 reads SGHRS; CDR2 reads YFSETQ. V lost 3 bases, J lost 2 bases, and 12 bases stayed unmatched. Here the CDR3 DNA reads TGCGCCAGCAGCTCAAGAACACAAGCGGGAGGGACCACAGATACGCAGTATTTT. Amino acids: CASSSRTQAGGTTDTQYF.

This clonotype came up many times. V usage is TRBV28 and J usage is TRBJ1-1; 7 bases are a match to TRBD1. Germline V lookup: CDR1 MDHEN, CDR2 SYDVKM. The junction had 3 bases not matched to a gene; V was cut back by 4 bases and J by 1 base. CDR3 size: 14 residues. CDR3 loop: CASSWGTENTEAFF. In DNA form, the CDR3 reads TGTGCCAGCAGTTGGGGGACAGAGAACACTGAAGCTTTCTTT.

This clonotype showed up many times. J is TRBJ2-7 and V is TRBV18; no clear D gene. Per the germline V gene, CDR1 is KGHSH and CDR2 is LQKENI. This CDR3 has 13 amino acids. V was trimmed by 1 base and J by 0 bases, leaving 4 bases between them. The CDR3 DNA follows: TGTGCCAGCTCACCACAGCCCTCCTACGAGCAGTACTTC. Its translation: CASSPQPSYEQYF.

There are a few counts of this clonotype. V gene TRBV20-1 combines with J gene TRBJ2-2; D might be TRBD2 (5 bases). The CDR3 covers 15 residues. V was pared by 6 bases and J by 0 bases, with 14 bases between. Germline CDR1 is DFQATT and CDR2 is SNEGSKA (reference sequence). This CDR3 reads CSADPGGANTGELFF. The CDR3 nucleotides read TGCAGTGCGGACCCAGGAGGCGCGAACACCGGGGAGCTGTTTTTT.

This clonotype occurred a few times. The CDR3 reads CASSFVAGETGAYEQYF. CDR3 sequence (DNA): TGTGCCAGCAGTTTTGTAGCGGGAGAAACAGGGGCCTACGAGCAGTACTTC. The chain recombines TRBV12-3 or TRBV12-4 with TRBJ2-7; TRBD2 matches 9 bases. With V trimmed by 3 bases and J by 2 bases, 11 bases remained unmatched. The CDR3 covers 17 residues.

The genes are TRBV9 and TRBJ2-1, with D possibly being TRBD2 (5 bases). This CDR3 is built from 15 residues. CDR1 SGDLS and CDR2 YYNGEE come from the germline V gene. Trimming took off 0 bases at V and 7 bases at J, with 14 bases between the two ends. Written as DNA, the CDR3 is TGTGCCAGCAGCGTAGGTGCAGGCCAGCGGAATGAGCAGTTCTTC. Encoded protein: CASSVGAGQRNEQFF.

The chain carries TRBV10-3 and TRBJ2-3; D possibly corresponds to TRBD2 (6 bases). Germline CDR1 ENHRY, CDR2 SYGVKD. There are 14 residues in the CDR3. Trimming took 8 bases from V and 0 from J, leaving 12 bases between them. The CDR3 is CAILAGSSTDTQYF. In nucleotides, the CDR3 is TGTGCCATCCTGGCCGGGAGCAGCACAGATACGCAGTATTTT.

The CDR3 region has the DNA TGCGCCAGCAGCCAAGTTCGACGGGAGGCAGATACGCAGTATTTT. Encoded protein: CASSQVRREADTQYF. This chain links TRBV4-3 with TRBJ2-3; 7 bases match TRBD2. Germline lookup yields CDR1 LGHNA and CDR2 YSLEER. The CDR3 extends over 15 amino acids. Trimming removed 1 base from V and 4 bases from J; junction bases left unmatched: 5.

This clonotype showed up many times. The chain has TRBV6-1 and TRBJ1-2; no clear D gene. The CDR3 totals 16 residues. Germline CDR1 and CDR2: MNHNS and SASEGT. Trimming took off 5 bases at V and 3 bases at J, with 19 bases between the two ends. In DNA form, the CDR3 reads TGTGCCAGCAGTATCTCCCCGGTCGCCTGGGACTATGGCTACACCTTC. It codes for CASSISPVAWDYGYTF.